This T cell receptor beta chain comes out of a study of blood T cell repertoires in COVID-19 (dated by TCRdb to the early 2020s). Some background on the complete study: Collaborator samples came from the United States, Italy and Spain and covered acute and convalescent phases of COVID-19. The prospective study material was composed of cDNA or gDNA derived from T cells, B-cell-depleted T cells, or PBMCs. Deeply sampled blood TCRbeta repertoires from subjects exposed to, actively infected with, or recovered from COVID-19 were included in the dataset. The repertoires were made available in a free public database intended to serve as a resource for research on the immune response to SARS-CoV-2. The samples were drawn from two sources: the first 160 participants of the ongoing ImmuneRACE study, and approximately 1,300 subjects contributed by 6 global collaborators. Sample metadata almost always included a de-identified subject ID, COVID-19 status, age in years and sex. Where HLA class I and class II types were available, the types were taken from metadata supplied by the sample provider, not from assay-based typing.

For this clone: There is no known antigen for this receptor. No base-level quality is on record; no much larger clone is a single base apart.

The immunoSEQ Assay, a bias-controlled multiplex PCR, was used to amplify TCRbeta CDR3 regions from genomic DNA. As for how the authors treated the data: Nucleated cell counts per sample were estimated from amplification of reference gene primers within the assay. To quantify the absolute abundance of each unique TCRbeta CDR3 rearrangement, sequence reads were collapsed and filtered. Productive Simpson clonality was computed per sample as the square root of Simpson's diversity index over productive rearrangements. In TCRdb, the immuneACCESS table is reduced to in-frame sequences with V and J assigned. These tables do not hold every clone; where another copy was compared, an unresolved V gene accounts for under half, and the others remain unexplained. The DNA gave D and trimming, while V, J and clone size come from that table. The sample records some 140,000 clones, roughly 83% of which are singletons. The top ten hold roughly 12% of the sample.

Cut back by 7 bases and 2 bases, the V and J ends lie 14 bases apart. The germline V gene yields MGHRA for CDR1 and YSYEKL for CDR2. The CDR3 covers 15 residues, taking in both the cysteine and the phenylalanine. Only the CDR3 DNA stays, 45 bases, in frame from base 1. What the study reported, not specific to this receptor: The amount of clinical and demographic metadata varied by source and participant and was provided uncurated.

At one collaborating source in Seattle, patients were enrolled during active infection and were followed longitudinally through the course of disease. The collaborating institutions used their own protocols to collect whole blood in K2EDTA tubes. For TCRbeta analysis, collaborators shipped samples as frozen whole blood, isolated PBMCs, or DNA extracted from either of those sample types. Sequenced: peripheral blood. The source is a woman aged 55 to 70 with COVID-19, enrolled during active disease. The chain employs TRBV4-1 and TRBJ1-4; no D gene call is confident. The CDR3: CASNPRESTNEKLFF. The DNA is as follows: TGCGCCAGCAATCCGAGGGAGTCGACTAATGAAAAACTGTTTTTT.